This entry lists 4 T cell receptor beta chains sequenced from one sample in a study of T cell repertoires in cytomegalovirus infection. In TCRdb, the reads were re-called with MiXCR into one record per CDR3 protein. The sample holds around 490,000 distinct CDR3 sequences; roughly 29% are singletons and the top ten take about 13%. Sequencing was carried out using PBMCs. The receptors shown here come from a human donor in good health (CMV status not recorded). Some clones in this sample may be carry-over from other donors' samples.

The chain has TRBV7-8 and TRBJ1-1; a weak D match, TRBD1 (6 bases). CDR3 length: 15 amino acids. CDR1 is SGHVS, CDR2 FQNEAQ, per germline. Trimming took 3 bases from V and 1 from J, leaving 12 bases between them. As DNA, the CDR3 is TGTGCCAGCAGCTTTTCCTGGGGACAGAACACTGAAGCTTTCTTT. Its protein is CASSFSWGQNTEAFF.

The chain is built from TRBV25-1 and TRBJ1-1; tentatively, D is TRBD1 (5 bases). This CDR3 is built from 11 residues. V was shortened by 7 bases and J by 7 bases, with 10 bases between the two germline ends. Per the germline V gene, CDR1 is MGHDK and CDR2 is SYGVNS. The CDR3 DNA is TGTGCCAGCATAGAAACAGGTGAAGCTTTCTTT. Its protein is CASIETGEAFF.

This chain uses TRBV6-2 or TRBV6-3 with TRBJ1-3, with D unclear. V lost 2 bases, J lost 8 bases, and 10 bases lay in between. Germline V gives CDR1 MNHEY, CDR2 SVGEGT. The CDR3 is 13 residues long. In DNA, the CDR3 is TGTGCCAGCAGTTACGGGATCGGATACACCATATATTTT. Translating it yields CASSYGIGYTIYF.

V and J are TRBV7-2 and TRBJ2-5, with TRBD2 matching 7 bases. In germline, CDR1 is SGHTA, CDR2 FQGNSA. CDR3 length: 17 residues. J was trimmed by 4 bases and V by 1 base; bases with no gene match: 12. The CDR3, as DNA: TGTGCCAGCAGCTTAGTCGGGTGGGAGCGGGAAGGAGAGACCCAGTACTTC. Protein product: CASSLVGWEREGETQYF.